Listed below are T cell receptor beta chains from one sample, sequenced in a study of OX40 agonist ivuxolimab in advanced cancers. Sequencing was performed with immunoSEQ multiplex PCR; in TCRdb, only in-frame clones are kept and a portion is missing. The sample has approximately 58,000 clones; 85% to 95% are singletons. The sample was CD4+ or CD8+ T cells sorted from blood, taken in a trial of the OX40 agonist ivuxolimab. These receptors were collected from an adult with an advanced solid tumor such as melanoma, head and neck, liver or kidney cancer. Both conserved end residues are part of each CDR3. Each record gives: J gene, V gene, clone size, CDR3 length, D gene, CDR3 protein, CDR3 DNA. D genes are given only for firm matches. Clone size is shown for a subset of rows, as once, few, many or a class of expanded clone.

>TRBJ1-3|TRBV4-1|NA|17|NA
CASSQGRTGSSGNTIYF
TGCGCCAGCAGCCAAGGTCGGACGGGAAGCTCTGGAAACACCATATATTTT
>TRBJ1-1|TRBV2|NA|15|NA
CASNPLDETGPKAFF
TGTGCCAGCAACCCTCTTGATGAGACAGGCCCTAAAGCTTTCTTT
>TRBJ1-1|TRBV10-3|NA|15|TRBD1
CAISPGQGMNTEAFF
TGTGCCATCAGTCCGGGACAGGGTATGAACACTGAAGCTTTCTTT
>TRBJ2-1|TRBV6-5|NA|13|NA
CASSYGGANEQFF
TGTGCCAGCAGTTACGGAGGGGCTAATGAGCAGTTCTTC
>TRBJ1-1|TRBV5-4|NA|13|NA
CASSIRGNTEAFF
TGTGCCAGCAGCATACGGGGAAACACTGAAGCTTTCTTT
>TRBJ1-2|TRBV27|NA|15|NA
CASSPNPGPGYGYTF
TGTGCCAGCAGTCCGAACCCCGGGCCGGGATATGGCTACACCTTC
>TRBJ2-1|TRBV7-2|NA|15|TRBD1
CASSPDRSSYNEQFF
TGTGCCAGCAGCCCGGACAGGAGCTCCTACAATGAGCAGTTCTTC
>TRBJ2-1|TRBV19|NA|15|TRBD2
CASSNSGEDYNEQFF
TGTGCCAGTAGTAATAGCGGGGAAGACTACAATGAGCAGTTCTTC
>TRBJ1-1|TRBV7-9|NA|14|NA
CASSPRGQNTEAFF
TGTGCCAGCAGCCCCAGAGGACAGAACACTGAAGCTTTCTTT
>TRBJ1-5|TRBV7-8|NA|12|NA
CASSLQGQPQHF
TGTGCCAGCAGCCTACAGGGACAGCCCCAGCATTTT
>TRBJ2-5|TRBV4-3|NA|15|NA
CASSQDTTPGETQYF
TGCGCCAGCAGCCAAGATACGACTCCCGGGGAGACCCAGTACTTC
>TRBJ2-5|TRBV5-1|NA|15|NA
CASSLDSFGIETQYF
TGCGCCAGCAGCTTAGACAGCTTCGGGATAGAGACCCAGTACTTC
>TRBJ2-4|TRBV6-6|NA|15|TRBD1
CASTGDRLNKNIQYF
TGTGCCAGCACCGGGGACAGGCTTAACAAAAACATTCAGTACTTC
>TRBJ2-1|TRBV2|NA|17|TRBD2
CASSKRLAGDFYNEQFF
TGTGCCAGCAGTAAACGACTAGCGGGAGATTTCTACAATGAGCAGTTCTTC
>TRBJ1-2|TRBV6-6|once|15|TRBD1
CASSPKGQGKYGYTF
TGTGCCAGCAGCCCAAAAGGACAGGGAAAATATGGCTACACCTTC
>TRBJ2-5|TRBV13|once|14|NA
CASSLKGHQETQYF
TGTGCCAGCAGCCTCAAGGGACACCAAGAGACCCAGTACTTC
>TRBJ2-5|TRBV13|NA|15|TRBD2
CASSPRGEGQETQYF
TGTGCCAGCAGCCCCCGGGGGGAGGGGCAAGAGACCCAGTACTTC
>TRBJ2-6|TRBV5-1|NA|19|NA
CASSLWSPLGPLEANVLTF
TGCGCCAGCAGCTTGTGGTCCCCCTTAGGCCCTCTCGAGGCCAACGTCCTGACTTTC
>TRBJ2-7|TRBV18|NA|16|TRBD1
CASSPPTGQGRYEQYF
TGTGCCAGCTCACCACCGACCGGACAGGGACGCTACGAGCAGTACTTC
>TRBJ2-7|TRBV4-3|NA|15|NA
CASSQDRGVGYEQYF
TGCGCCAGCAGCCAAGATAGGGGAGTTGGCTACGAGCAGTACTTC
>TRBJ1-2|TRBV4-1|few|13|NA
CASTFDGSYGYTF
TGCGCCAGCACATTTGACGGATCCTATGGCTACACCTTC
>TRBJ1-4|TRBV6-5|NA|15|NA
CASRTSDATNEKLFF
TGTGCCAGCAGAACCTCCGACGCAACTAATGAAAAACTGTTTTTT
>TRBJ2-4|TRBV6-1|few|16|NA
CASSEAEGEGGNIQYF
TGTGCCAGCAGTGAAGCAGAGGGGGAGGGCGGAAACATTCAGTACTTC
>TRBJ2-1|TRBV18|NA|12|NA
CASSPPYNEQFF
TGTGCCAGCTCACCACCGTACAATGAGCAGTTCTTC
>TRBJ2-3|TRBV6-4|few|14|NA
CASSLGLSTDTQYF
TGTGCCAGCAGTCTCGGCCTATCCACAGATACGCAGTATTTT
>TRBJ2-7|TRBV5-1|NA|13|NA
CASSAPPSYEQYF
TGCGCCAGCAGCGCCCCCCCCTCCTACGAGCAGTACTTC
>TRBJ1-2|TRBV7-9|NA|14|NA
CASSLTQGLYGYTF
TGTGCCAGCAGCTTAACCCAGGGGCTCTACGGCTACACCTTC
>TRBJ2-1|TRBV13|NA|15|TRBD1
CASSLAGQGNNEQFF
TGTGCCAGCAGCTTAGCCGGACAGGGGAACAATGAGCAGTTCTTC
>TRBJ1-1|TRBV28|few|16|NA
CASSFWAHQGNTEAFF
TGTGCCAGCAGTTTTTGGGCCCATCAGGGTAACACTGAAGCTTTCTTT
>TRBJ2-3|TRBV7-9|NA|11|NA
CASNVADTQYF
TGTGCCAGCAACGTCGCAGATACGCAGTATTTT
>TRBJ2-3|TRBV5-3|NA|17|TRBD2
CARSRLPGLAVMDTQYF
TGTGCCAGAAGCCGTTTACCGGGACTAGCGGTGATGGATACGCAGTATTTT
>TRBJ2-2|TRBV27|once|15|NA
CASSLSIGYTGELFF
TGTGCCAGCAGTTTATCGATCGGGTACACCGGGGAGCTGTTTTTT
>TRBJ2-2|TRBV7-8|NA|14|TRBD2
CASSAGLGPGELFF
TGTGCCAGCAGCGCGGGACTAGGGCCCGGGGAGCTGTTTTTT
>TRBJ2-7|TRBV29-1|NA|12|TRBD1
CSVVQGDYEQYF
TGCAGCGTTGTACAGGGGGATTACGAGCAGTACTTC
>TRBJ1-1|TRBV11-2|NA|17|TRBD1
CASSLYIGTGPDTEAFF
TGTGCCAGCAGCTTATATATCGGGACAGGTCCGGACACTGAAGCTTTCTTT
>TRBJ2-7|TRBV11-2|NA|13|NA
CASSYIRAQEQYF
TGTGCCAGCAGCTACATCAGGGCCCAAGAGCAGTACTTC
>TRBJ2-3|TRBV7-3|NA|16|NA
CASSLKEGGSTDTQYF
TGTGCCAGCAGCTTAAAGGAAGGCGGTAGCACAGATACGCAGTATTTT
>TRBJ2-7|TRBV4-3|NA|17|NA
CASSQVRVEGVLDEQYF
TGCGCCAGCAGCCAAGTTCGCGTAGAAGGGGTATTGGACGAGCAGTACTTC
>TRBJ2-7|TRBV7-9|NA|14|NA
CASSSPRSQYEQYF
TGTGCCAGCAGCTCCCCCCGGAGCCAATACGAGCAGTACTTC
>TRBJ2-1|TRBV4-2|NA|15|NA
CASSQERGEGNEQFF
TGTGCCAGCAGCCAAGAACGAGGCGAGGGCAATGAGCAGTTCTTC
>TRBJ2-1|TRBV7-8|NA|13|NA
CASSLIGGNEQFF
TGTGCCAGCAGCTTGATAGGGGGCAATGAGCAGTTCTTC
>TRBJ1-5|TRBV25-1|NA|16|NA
CASSDKRAPSNQPQHF
TGTGCCAGCAGTGATAAGCGGGCGCCGAGCAATCAGCCCCAGCATTTT
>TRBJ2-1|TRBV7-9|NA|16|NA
CASSPAPVGRNNEQFF
TGTGCCAGCAGCCCCGCACCGGTGGGGCGTAACAATGAGCAGTTCTTC
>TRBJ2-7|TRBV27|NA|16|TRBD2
CASSSGTSITPYEQYF
TGTGCCAGCAGTAGCGGGACTAGCATCACCCCCTACGAGCAGTACTTC
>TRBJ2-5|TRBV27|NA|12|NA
CASSTGAETQYF
TGTGCCAGCAGTACTGGGGCAGAGACCCAGTACTTC
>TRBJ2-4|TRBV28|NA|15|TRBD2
CASRLLADLPNIQYF
TGTGCCAGCAGGTTACTAGCGGACCTCCCAAACATTCAGTACTTC
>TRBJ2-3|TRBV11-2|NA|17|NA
CASSLDLGGARADTQYF
TGTGCCAGCAGCTTAGATCTTGGGGGGGCTAGGGCAGATACGCAGTATTTT